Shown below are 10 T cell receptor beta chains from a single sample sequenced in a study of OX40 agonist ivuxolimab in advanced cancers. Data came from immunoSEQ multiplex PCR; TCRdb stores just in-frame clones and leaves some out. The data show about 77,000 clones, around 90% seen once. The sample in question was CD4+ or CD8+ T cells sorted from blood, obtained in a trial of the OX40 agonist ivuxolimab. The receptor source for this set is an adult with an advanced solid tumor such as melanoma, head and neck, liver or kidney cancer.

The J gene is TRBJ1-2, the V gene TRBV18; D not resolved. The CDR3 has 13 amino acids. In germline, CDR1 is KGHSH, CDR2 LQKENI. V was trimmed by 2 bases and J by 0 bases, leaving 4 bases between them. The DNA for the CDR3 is TGTGCCAGCTCACCAGAAGCTAACTATGGCTACACCTTC. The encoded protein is CASSPEANYGYTF.

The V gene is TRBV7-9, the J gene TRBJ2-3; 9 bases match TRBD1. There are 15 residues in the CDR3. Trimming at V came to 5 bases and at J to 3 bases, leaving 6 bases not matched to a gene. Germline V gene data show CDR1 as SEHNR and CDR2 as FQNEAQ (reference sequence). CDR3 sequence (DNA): TGTGCCAGCAGCCGCGGGGACAGGGTGACAGATACGCAGTATTTT. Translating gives CASSRGDRVTDTQYF.

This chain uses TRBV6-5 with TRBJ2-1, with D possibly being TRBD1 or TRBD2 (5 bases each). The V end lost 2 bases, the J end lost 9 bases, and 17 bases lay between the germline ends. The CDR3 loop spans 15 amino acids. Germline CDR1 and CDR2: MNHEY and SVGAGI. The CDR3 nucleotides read TGTGCCAGCAGTTACGGGGCTAATATTCGGGGTGAGCAGTTCTTC. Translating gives CASSYGANIRGEQFF.

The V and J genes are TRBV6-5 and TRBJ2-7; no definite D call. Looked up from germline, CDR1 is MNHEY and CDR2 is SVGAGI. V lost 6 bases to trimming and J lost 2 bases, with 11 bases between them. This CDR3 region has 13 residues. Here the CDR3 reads CASSTDGPYEQYF. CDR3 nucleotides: TGTGCCAGCAGCACTGACGGGCCCTACGAGCAGTACTTC.

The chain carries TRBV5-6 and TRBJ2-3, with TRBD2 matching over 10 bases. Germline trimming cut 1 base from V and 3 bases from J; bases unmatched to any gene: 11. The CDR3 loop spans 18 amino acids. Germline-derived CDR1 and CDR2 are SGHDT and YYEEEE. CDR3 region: CASSLLASGGGKTDTQYF. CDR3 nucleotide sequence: TGTGCCAGCAGCTTGTTGGCTAGCGGGGGAGGTAAGACAGATACGCAGTATTTT.

The CDR3, as DNA: TGTGCCAGTAGTGGGGGGGCACGAAACACCATATATTTT. Protein: CASSGGARNTIYF. This chain connects TRBV19 to TRBJ1-3, with a tentative D call TRBD1 (6 bases). This CDR3 is 13 amino acids long. CDR1 is LNHDA, CDR2 SQIVND, per germline (reference sequence). V lost 5 bases, J lost 5 bases, and 10 bases lay in between.

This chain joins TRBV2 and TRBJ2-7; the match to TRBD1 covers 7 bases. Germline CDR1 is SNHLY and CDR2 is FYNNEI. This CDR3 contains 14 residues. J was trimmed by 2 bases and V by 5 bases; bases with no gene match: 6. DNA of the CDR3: TGTGCCAGCAGTCCACAGGGGCGAACCTACGAGCAGTACTTC. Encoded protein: CASSPQGRTYEQYF. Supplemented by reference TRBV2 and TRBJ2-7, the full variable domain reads EPEVTQTPSHQVTQMGQEVILRCVPISNHLYFYWYRQILGQKVEFLVSFYNNEISEKSEIFDDQFSVERPDGSNFTLKIRSTKLEDSAMYFCASSPQGRTYEQYFGPGTRLTVT.

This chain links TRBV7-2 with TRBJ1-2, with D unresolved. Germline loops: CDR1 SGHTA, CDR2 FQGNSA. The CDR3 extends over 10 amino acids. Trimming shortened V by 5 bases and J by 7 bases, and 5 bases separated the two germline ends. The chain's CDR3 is CASSQAGYTF. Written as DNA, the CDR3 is TGTGCCAGCAGCCAAGCTGGCTACACCTTC.

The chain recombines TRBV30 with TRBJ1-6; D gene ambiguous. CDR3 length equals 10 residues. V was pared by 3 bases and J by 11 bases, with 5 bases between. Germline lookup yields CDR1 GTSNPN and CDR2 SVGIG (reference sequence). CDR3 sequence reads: CAWREAPLHF. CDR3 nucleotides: TGTGCCTGGAGAGAAGCACCCCTCCACTTT.

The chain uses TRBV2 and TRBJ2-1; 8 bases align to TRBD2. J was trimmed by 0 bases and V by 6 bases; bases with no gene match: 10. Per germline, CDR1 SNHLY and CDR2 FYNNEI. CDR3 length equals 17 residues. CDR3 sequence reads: CASSGSGTRGSYNEQFF. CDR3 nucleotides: TGTGCCAGCAGCGGCTCAGGGACTAGGGGCTCCTACAATGAGCAGTTCTTC.